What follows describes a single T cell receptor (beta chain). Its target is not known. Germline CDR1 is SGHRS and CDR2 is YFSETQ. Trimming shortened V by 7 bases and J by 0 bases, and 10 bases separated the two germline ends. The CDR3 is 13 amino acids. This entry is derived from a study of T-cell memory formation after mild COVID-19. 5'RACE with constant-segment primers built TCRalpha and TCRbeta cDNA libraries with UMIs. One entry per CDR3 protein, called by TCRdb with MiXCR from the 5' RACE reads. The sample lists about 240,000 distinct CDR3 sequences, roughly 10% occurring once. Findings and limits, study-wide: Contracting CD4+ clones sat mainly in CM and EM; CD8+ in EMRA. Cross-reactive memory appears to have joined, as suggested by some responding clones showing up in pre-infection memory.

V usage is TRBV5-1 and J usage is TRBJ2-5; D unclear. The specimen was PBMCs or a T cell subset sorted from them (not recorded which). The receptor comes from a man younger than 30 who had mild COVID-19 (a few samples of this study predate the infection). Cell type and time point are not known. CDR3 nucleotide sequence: TGCGCCAGCCGTTATACGTACCAAGAGACCCAGTACTTC. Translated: CASRYTYQETQYF.